This T cell receptor (beta chain) comes out of a study of T-cell reconstitution after alpha-beta-depleted transplantation in children. This sample's TCRbeta library carried unique molecular identifier barcodes. One entry per CDR3 protein results from TCRdb running MiXCR on the PCR reads. The table has more than 550,000 distinct CDR3 sequences, about 10% seen once. This clonotype appeared many times. The sequences come from PBMCs from the stem cell graft donor, collected from the stem cell graft. The source of this sequence is a human donor who donated a stem cell graft to a child with acute myeloid leukemia.

CDR3 sequence reads: CATSTGRLAGERGIQYF. The CDR3 region has the DNA TGTGCCACCAGCACCGGAAGACTAGCGGGAGAGAGGGGCATTCAGTACTTC. V is TRBV15 and J is TRBJ2-4; TRBD2 aligns across 12 bases. V shed 4 bases and J 9 bases; nucleotides not matched to a gene: 13. The CDR3 covers 17 residues. Germline values: CDR1 LNHNV, CDR2 YYDKDF (reference sequence).